The 10 T cell receptor beta chains in this list originate from one sample, sequenced in a study of blood T cells in healthy people across ages. Together with a sample-barcoded 5' primer, a J-beta primer mix was included in a second PCR lasting about 6 to 12 cycles. Each CDR3 protein gets one entry after TCRdb re-called the 5' RACE reads with MiXCR. This table holds over 1.5 million distinct CDR3 sequences, roughly 52% found once. Sequencing input: blood. The receptors derive from a middle-aged woman in good health.

V gene TRBV6-5 combines with J gene TRBJ1-4; 7 nucleotides match TRBD1. Germline values: CDR1 MNHEY, CDR2 SVGAGI. This CDR3 is built from 15 residues. After removal of 6 bases from V and 4 bases from J, the junction contained 8 bases not matched to a gene. The CDR3, as DNA: TGTGCCAGCAGACTACAGGGGATGAATAATGAAAAACTGTTTTTT. Translating gives CASRLQGMNNEKLFF.

This clonotype has a handful of counts. The rearrangement uses TRBV15 and TRBJ2-7; D gene uncertain. The CDR3 is made up of 13 amino acids. Germline assignment: CDR1 LNHNV and CDR2 YYDKDF (reference sequence). Trimming removed 0 bases at V and 3 bases at J, with 6 bases between. DNA of the CDR3: TGTGCCACCAGCAGAGAACCGAACTACGAGCAGTACTTC. It translates to CATSREPNYEQYF.

This clonotype turned up a few times. The chain uses TRBV27 and TRBJ2-3, with D perhaps TRBD1 or TRBD2 (5 bases each). Germline CDR1 reads MNHEY; CDR2 reads SMNVEV (reference sequence). V lost 6 bases to trimming and J lost 1 base, with 14 bases between them. This CDR3 has 15 residues. CDR3 in DNA: TGTGCCAGCAGAAACCCGGGACGACGCACAGATACGCAGTATTTT. Its translation: CASRNPGRRTDTQYF.

This clonotype was seen more than once but under ten times. This sequence joins TRBV12-3 or TRBV12-4 and TRBJ1-2; D is possibly TRBD1 (5 bases). The CDR3 covers 14 residues. V shed 10 bases and J shed 6 bases, with 21 bases lying between them. The CDR3 DNA follows: TGTGCCACCCGAAAACAGGACACGGGGGATGGCTACACCTTC. Encoded protein: CATRKQDTGDGYTF.

J is TRBJ2-3 and V is TRBV7-3; D not resolved. Germline V gene sequence: CDR1 SGHTA, CDR2 FQGTGA. V was cut by 3 bases and J by 3 bases, with 16 bases left in between. CDR3 length: 16 residues. The CDR3 nucleotides are TGTGCCAGCAGCTTCGGTTCAGCGCGTCAGACAGATACGCAGTATTTT. As protein: CASSFGSARQTDTQYF.

The genes are TRBV20-1 and TRBJ2-1; the D gene is possibly TRBD2 (7 bases). The CDR3 consists of 18 residues. Germline loops: CDR1 DFQATT, CDR2 SNEGSKA (reference sequence). CDR3 sequence reads: CSAETTDLRGGNYNEQFF. CDR3 DNA sequence: TGCAGCGCCGAAACCACGGACCTAAGGGGGGGGAATTACAATGAGCAGTTCTTC.

The chain combines TRBV4-2 with TRBJ2-1, with 8 bases fitting TRBD2. From germline, CDR1 is LGHNA and CDR2 YNFKEQ. V trimming: 1 base; J trimming: 2 bases; junction bases outside the gene matches: 4. This CDR3 is built from 16 residues. Written as DNA, the CDR3 is TGTGCCAGCAGCCAAGCTGGGCGGGGGGCCTACAATGAGCAGTTCTTC. This translates into CASSQAGRGAYNEQFF.

This clonotype was counted between two and nine times. The V call is TRBV5-1, the J call TRBJ2-1; TRBD2 is a possible D gene (6 bases). Germline V gene data show CDR1 as SGHRS and CDR2 as YFSETQ. V was pared by 4 bases and J by 5 bases, with 16 bases between. The CDR3 loop spans 15 amino acids. The CDR3 here is CASSPLAWGDNEQFF. CDR3 nucleotides: TGCGCCAGCAGCCCGCTAGCGTGGGGTGACAATGAGCAGTTCTTC.

In regard to this clonotype: Germline and junction disagree at one end, which may indicate a read error. The J gene is TRBJ2-1, the V gene TRBV10-3; no reliable D call. The CDR3 extends over 15 amino acids. Per germline, CDR1 ENHRY and CDR2 SYGVKD. The CDR3 DNA reads TGTGCCATCACTGAGACTGCCCGGATGTACAATGAGCAGTTCTTC. This gives the protein CAITETARMYNEQFF.

The chain recombines TRBV5-4 with TRBJ2-7; D remains ambiguous. The CDR3 is made up of 13 amino acids. The ends were cut back, 3 bases at V and 9 bases at J, with 16 bases in the middle. Germline V lookup: CDR1 SGHNT, CDR2 YYREEE (reference sequence). CDR3 coding DNA: TGTGCCAGCAGCTCCTCGGTAGGGTTTGGGCAGTACTTC. Translating gives CASSSSVGFGQYF.